The rows below give T cell receptor beta chains drawn from one sample of a study of persistence of HIV-infected CD4 T cells. Clones were read by immunoSEQ multiplex PCR, and TCRdb kept only the in-frame ones, dropping some. The sample carries about 51,000 clones, approximately 90% recorded once. These receptors' targets are unknown. Sequenced here: CD4+ T cells sorted from PBMCs after 18-hour stimulation, sampled from a patient who received antiretroviral therapy. The receptors derive from an adult woman with HIV who was CMV-seropositive. CDR3s include the opening cysteine and the closing phenylalanine or tryptophan. The D gene is left open where the match is weak. Clone size appears in some rows only: once, few, many, or a class for an expanded clone.

V	D	J	size	DNA	CDR3
TRBV4-1	TRBD1	TRBJ1-2	-	TGCGCCAGCAGCCAGACCGAGAGACAGGGCTCGGGGGGCTACACCTTC	CASSQTERQGSGGYTF
TRBV30	TRBD1	TRBJ1-4	-	TGTGCCTGGAGACGAGGGACAGGGGTTTTTTCGGAAAAACTGTTTTTT	CAWRRGTGVFSEKLFF
TRBV10-2	-	TRBJ1-5	few	TGCGCCAGCAGTGAAGGTGGATATAGCAATCAGCCCCAGCATTTT	CASSEGGYSNQPQHF
TRBV2	TRBD2	TRBJ2-6	-	TGTGCCAGCACCTCCGGGACTAGCAGGCCCCCATCTGGGGCCAACGTCCTGACTTTC	CASTSGTSRPPSGANVLTF
TRBV5-6	-	TRBJ2-5	-	TGTGCCAGCAGCTTAACCCAGGGGAGCGGGACCCAGTACTTC	CASSLTQGSGTQYF
TRBV3-1/TRBV3-2	-	TRBJ2-3	-	TGTGCCAGCAGCCAAGATAGGGGGATTAGCGGGACAGATACGCAGTATTTT	CASSQDRGISGTDTQYF
TRBV6-5	-	TRBJ1-1	-	TGTGCCAGCAGTTACTCGAGGAACACTGAAGCTTTCTTT	CASSYSRNTEAFF
TRBV6-6	-	TRBJ1-1	-	TGTGCCAGCAGAACAGGGTTTAACACTGAAGCTTTCTTT	CASRTGFNTEAFF
TRBV10-1	-	TRBJ1-1	-	TGCGCCAGCAGTGTATCCAGCATGAACACTGAAGCTTTCTTT	CASSVSSMNTEAFF
TRBV5-4	-	TRBJ1-1	-	TGTGCCAGCAGCTTTCCGGGCAACACTGAAGCTTTCTTT	CASSFPGNTEAFF
TRBV9	-	TRBJ1-1	once	TGTGCCAGCAGCGCCCGGTTGAATACTGAAGCTTTCTTT	CASSARLNTEAFF
TRBV4-1	-	TRBJ1-3	-	TGCGCCAGCAGCCATCCTTCAATCTCCGGAAACACCATATATTTT	CASSHPSISGNTIYF
TRBV11-2	TRBD1	TRBJ1-5	-	TGTGCCAGCAGCCTCGGACAGGGAGTTCCCCAGCATTTT	CASSLGQGVPQHF
TRBV19	-	TRBJ1-4	-	TGTGCCAGTAGAGCCTCAGGGGTTCGAGGTGAAAAACTGTTTTTT	CASRASGVRGEKLFF
TRBV18	-	TRBJ1-5	-	TGTGCCAGCTCACCACCCGGCAGGGATCAGCCCCAGCATTTT	CASSPPGRDQPQHF
TRBV18	TRBD1	TRBJ2-3	-	TGTGCCAGCTCACCACAGGACAGGGGGATTTGGTATTTT	CASSPQDRGIWYF
TRBV2	TRBD2	TRBJ2-4	-	TGTGCCAGCGGCATTAGCGGGGGGACCAAAAACATTCAGTACTTC	CASGISGGTKNIQYF
TRBV19	TRBD2	TRBJ2-3	-	TGTGCCAGTAGTACCTCTAGCGGGGGCTTCACAGATACGCAGTATTTT	CASSTSSGGFTDTQYF
TRBV5-1	TRBD1	TRBJ2-5	-	TGCGCCAGCAGCCTGGGACAGCAAGAGACCCAGTACTTC	CASSLGQQETQYF
TRBV6-2/TRBV6-3	-	TRBJ1-2	once	TGTGCCAGCAGTCTAATCGGACATAACTATGGCTACACCTTC	CASSLIGHNYGYTF
TRBV5-1	TRBD2	TRBJ2-3	-	TGCGCCAGCAGCTTGACTAGCGGTGATGGAGATACGCAGTATTTT	CASSLTSGDGDTQYF
TRBV28	-	TRBJ2-7	-	TGTGCCAGCAGTTTCCCACGTGGACGGGGAACAACAAACGGACAATACGAGCAGTACTTC	CASSFPRGRGTTNGQYEQYF
TRBV7-9	-	TRBJ1-6	few	TGTGCCAGCAGCTTCGACACCCTGGGGATGCCCCTCCACTTT	CASSFDTLGMPLHF
TRBV25-1	-	TRBJ2-4	-	TGTGCCAGCAGTGACGGCGGATTAGCCAAAAACATTCAGTACTTC	CASSDGGLAKNIQYF